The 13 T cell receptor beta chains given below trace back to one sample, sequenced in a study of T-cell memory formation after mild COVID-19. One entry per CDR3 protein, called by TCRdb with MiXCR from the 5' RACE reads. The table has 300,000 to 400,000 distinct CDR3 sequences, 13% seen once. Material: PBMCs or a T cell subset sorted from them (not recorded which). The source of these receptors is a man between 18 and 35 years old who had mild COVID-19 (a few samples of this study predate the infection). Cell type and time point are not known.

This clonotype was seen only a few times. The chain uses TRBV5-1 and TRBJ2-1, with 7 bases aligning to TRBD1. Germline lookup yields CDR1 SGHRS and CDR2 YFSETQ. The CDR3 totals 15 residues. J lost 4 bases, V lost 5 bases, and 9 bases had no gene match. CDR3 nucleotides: TGCGCCAGCAGAGAGGGGACAGTTCCTTACAATGAGCAGTTCTTC. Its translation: CASREGTVPYNEQFF.

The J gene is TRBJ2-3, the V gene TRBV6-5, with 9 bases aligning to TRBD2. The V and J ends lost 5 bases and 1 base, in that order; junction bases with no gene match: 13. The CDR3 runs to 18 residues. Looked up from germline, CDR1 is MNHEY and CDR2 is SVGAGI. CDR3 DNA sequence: TGTGCCAGCAGTCACCAAAGCGGTAGCGGGGGTCGCACAGATACGCAGTATTTT. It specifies CASSHQSGSGGRTDTQYF.

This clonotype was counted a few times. In DNA form, the CDR3 reads TGTGCCACGTCAGGGGCCTACGAGCAGTACTTC. Protein: CATSGAYEQYF. V usage is TRBV6-6 and J usage is TRBJ2-7; possible D gene TRBD1, 6 bases. CDR3 length: 11 amino acids. The germline V gene has CDR1 MNHNY and CDR2 SVGAGI (reference sequence). V was clipped by 10 bases and J by 2 bases, with 9 bases between them.

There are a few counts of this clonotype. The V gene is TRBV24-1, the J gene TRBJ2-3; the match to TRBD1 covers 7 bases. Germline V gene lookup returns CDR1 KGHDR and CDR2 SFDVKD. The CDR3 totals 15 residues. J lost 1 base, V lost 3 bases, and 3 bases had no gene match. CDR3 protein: CATSDIGQGTDTQYF. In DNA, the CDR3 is TGTGCCACCAGTGATATAGGACAGGGCACAGATACGCAGTATTTT.

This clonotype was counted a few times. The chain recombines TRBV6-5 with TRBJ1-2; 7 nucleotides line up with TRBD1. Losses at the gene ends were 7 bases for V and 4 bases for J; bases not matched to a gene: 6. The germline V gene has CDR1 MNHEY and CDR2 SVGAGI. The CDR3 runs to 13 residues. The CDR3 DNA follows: TGTGCCAGCATGCAGGGGGGCGGCTATGGCTACACCTTC. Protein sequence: CASMQGGGYGYTF.

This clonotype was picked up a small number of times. The CDR3 DNA is TGTGCCAGCAGCTTAACAGGGGAGGAAGATACGCAGTATTTT. This sequence encodes CASSLTGEEDTQYF. The J gene is TRBJ2-3, the V gene TRBV13; D is perhaps TRBD1 (7 bases). CDR3 length: 14 amino acids. CDR1 PRHDT and CDR2 FYEKMQ come from the germline V gene (reference sequence). Deletions cut 2 bases from V and 5 bases from J, with 11 bases between.

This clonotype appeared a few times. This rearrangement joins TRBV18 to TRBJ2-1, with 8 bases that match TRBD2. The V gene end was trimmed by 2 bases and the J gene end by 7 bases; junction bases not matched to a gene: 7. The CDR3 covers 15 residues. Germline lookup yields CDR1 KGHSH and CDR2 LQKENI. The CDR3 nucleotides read TGTGCCAGCTCACCATCGGGGGGGGCCGGGAATGAGCAGTTCTTC. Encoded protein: CASSPSGGAGNEQFF. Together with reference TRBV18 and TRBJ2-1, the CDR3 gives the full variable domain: NAGVMQNPRHLVRRRGQEARLRCSPMKGHSHVYWYRQLPEEGLKFMVYLQKENIIDESGMPKERFSAEFPKEGPSILRIQQVVRGDSAAYFCASSPSGGAGNEQFFGPGTRLTVL.

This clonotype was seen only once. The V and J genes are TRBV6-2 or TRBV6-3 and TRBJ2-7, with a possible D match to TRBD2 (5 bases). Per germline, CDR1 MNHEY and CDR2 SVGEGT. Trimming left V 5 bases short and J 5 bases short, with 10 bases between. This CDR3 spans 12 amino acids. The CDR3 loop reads CASSLGVNEQYF. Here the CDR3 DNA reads TGTGCCAGCAGTCTCGGGGTTAACGAGCAGTACTTC.

In DNA form, the CDR3 reads TGCGCCAGCAGCCAAGAAAGGACCGACCGGTCACCCCTCCACTTT. Its translation is CASSQERTDRSPLHF. The gene calls are TRBV4-3 and TRBJ1-6, with D unclear. The CDR3 length is 15 residues. Trimming cost V 0 bases and J 10 bases, with 13 bases left between them. Germline values: CDR1 LGHNA, CDR2 YSLEER.

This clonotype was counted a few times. In nucleotides, the CDR3 is TGTGCCAGCAGCTTGGGGGCTAGCGGGGGAAGGGATACGCAGTATTTT. Its protein is CASSLGASGGRDTQYF. This rearrangement joins TRBV11-2 to TRBJ2-3, with TRBD2 matching over 10 bases. Germline lookup yields CDR1 SGHAT and CDR2 FQNNGV. After removal of 3 bases from V and 6 bases from J, the junction contained 9 bases not matched to a gene. The CDR3 loop spans 16 amino acids.

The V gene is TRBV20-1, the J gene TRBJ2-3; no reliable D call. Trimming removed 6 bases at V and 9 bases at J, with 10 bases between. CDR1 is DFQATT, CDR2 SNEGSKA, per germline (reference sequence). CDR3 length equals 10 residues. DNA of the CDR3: TGCAGTGCCCTTATATCGACGCAGTATTTT. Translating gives CSALISTQYF.

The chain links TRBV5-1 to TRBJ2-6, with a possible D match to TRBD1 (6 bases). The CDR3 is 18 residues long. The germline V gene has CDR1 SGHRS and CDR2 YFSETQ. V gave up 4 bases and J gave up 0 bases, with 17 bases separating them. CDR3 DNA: TGCGCCAGCAGCCTCCATGAAGGACAGCTCTCTGGGGCCAACGTCCTGACTTTC. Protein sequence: CASSLHEGQLSGANVLTF.

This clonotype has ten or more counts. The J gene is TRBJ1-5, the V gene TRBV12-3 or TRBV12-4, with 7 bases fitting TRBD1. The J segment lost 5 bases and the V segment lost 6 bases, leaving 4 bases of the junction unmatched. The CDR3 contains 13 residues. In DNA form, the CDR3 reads TGTGCCAGCAGCAGGGACAGAGATCAGCCCCAGCATTTT. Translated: CASSRDRDQPQHF.